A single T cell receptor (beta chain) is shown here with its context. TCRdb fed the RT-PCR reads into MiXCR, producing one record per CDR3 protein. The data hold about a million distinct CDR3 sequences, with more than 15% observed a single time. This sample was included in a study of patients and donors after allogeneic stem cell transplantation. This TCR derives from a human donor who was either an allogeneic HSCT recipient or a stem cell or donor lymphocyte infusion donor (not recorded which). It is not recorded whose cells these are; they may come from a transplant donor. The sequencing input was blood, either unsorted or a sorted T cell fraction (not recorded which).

The CDR3 bases are TGTGCCAGCAGCGTAGCTCATAACACTGAAGCTTTCTTT. Amino acids: CASSVAHNTEAFF. V gene TRBV9 combines with J gene TRBJ1-1; D remains unclear. The V end was cut by 0 bases, the J end by 2 bases, with 5 bases between. The CDR3 is 13 amino acids. From germline, CDR1 is SGDLS and CDR2 YYNGEE.